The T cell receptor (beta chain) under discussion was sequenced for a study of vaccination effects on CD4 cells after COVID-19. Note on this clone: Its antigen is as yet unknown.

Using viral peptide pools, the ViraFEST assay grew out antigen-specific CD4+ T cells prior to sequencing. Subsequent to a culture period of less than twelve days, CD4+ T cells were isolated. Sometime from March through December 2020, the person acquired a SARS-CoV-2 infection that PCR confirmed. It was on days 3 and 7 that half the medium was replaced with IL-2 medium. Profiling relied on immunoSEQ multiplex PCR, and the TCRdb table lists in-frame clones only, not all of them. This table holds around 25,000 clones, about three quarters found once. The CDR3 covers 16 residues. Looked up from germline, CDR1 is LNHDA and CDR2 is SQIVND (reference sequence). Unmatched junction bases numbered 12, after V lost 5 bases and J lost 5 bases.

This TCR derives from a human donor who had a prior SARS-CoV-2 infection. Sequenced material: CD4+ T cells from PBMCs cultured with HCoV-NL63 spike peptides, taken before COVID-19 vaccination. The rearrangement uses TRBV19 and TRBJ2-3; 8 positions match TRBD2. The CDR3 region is CASSWRVSGGEDTQYF. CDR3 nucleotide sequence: TGTGCCAGTAGTTGGCGGGTAAGCGGGGGCGAAGATACGCAGTATTTT.